Sequencing of this TCR beta chain was carried out in a study of shared clonotypes between healthy human individuals (dated by TCRdb to the early 2020s). Describing the broader study: A few men and two women, aged 18 to 49 years, made up the cohort. For each donor, CD4 naive and CD4 memory were each run on three plates, CD8 naive on two plates, and CD8 memory on one plate. To estimate repertoire size and how much clonotype sharing occurs between individuals, the study deeply sequenced the blood TCR repertoires of five healthy adults. Different laboratories and diverse techniques were used to prepare libraries and sequence TCR repertoires, to increase sequencing depth and limit assay-specific biases. Per donor, leukapheresis produced somewhere between about 0.85 and 8.9 billion PBMCs. Overall study results and their limits: Compared with non-shared clonotypes, clonotypes shared by all four sorted-subset donors had higher generation probabilities. Naive subsets generally had larger estimated clonotype richness than memory subsets did. Pairwise subsampling led to the expectation that sequencing depth would affect the degree of clonotype sharing among donors. Only blood was sampled, and tissue TCR repertoires likely differ from those in blood. When a few donors were compared, the shared fraction of clonotypes was 5% to 6.5% for naive CD4, approximately 3.5% for naive CD8, 2% to 2.5% for memory CD4, and 0.3% to 0.5% for memory CD8. The small number of donors limited the genetic and exposure-history diversity represented. Incomplete sequencing was indicated by rarefaction of sorted-subset datasets, despite the large sequencing depth.

Using the deep immunoSEQ assay, TCR CDR3 regions were amplified from genomic DNA by multiplex PCR. Extracted genomic DNA from each cell subset was distributed evenly across all wells of several immunoSEQ 96-well plates, and each plate was treated as a replicate. For sorted subsets, 200 ng of genomic DNA, equivalent to tens of thousands of T cell genomes, went into each replicate PCR. The purified libraries were quantified using a Qubit 3.0 fluorometer, sized with a Bioanalyzer 2100, and then quantified again using the KAPA Library Quantification kit. Each immunoSEQ 96-well plate was sequenced on its own single-read 150-cycle Illumina NextSeq 550 flow cell. The authors processed their data as follows. The immunoSEQ output contained only junctional sequences without quality scores, so filtering could not match that applied to full-length reads. To assign V/J genes and CDR3, sequences were annotated using PyIR, a Python wrapper for IgBLAST v1.9, with IMGT germline references. Any read was removed if the V/J assignment was weak (E-value above 1e-6), the CDR3 was missing, or the read contained stop codons, out-of-frame junctions, or ambiguous translated residues. A V3J clonotype was defined by an identical inferred V gene, J gene, and CDR3 amino acid sequence. To compute the percentage overlap between repertoires, the number of shared unique clonotypes was divided by the size of the smaller repertoire. Three approaches were used to assess repertoire richness: RTK rarefaction, the Chao1 estimator, and Recon v2.1 estimates of unobserved clonotypes. For all TCRbeta clonotypes obtained by the gDNA method from a few donors, generation probabilities were computed with OLGA. TCRdb provides this immuneACCESS table in a form limited to in-frame rearrangements. Some clones are lacking; in checked studies, under half of them reflect an unresolved V gene, and why the rest are absent is not known. V, J and clone size are those of that table, while D and trimming were read from the DNA. For this sample the table gives approximately 320,000 clones, of which roughly 84% were detected only once. About 17% of the sample comes from the top ten.

CDR1 SGHVS and CDR2 FQNEAQ are derived from the germline V gene. The cysteine opens and the phenylalanine closes a CDR3 of 15 amino acids. The kept DNA is CDR3 alone, 45 bases in frame from the first base. Ends trimmed: V by 1 base, J by 9 bases; bases unmatched to a gene: 4. About this clone itself: What this receptor recognizes is not known. Base-call qualities are not available, and no considerably larger clone is one nucleotide away.

Healthy HIV-negative adults with no recently reported acute infections or vaccinations were included as donors. Only Caucasian adults living in Nashville, Tennessee, USA were represented among the donors. CD8 memory samples were composed of magnetically selected CD45RO+ cells combined with CCR7-negative CD45RA+ effector memory (TemRA) cells. Blood was obtained by leukapheresis, after which PBMCs were separated by Ficoll-Histopaque density gradient centrifugation and cryopreserved in liquid nitrogen vapor phase. Analytical flow cytometry was used to check the purity and quantity of every magnetically sorted T cell population. Each sorted fraction had its genomic DNA isolated and then quantified by UV absorbance on a Nanodrop 2000c.

This chain is built from TRBV7-8 and TRBJ1-6, with 9 bases aligning to TRBD1. This TCR was sampled from a man between 18 and 35 years old in good health. The sequenced sample was memory CD8+ T cells sorted from blood. Per the publication, the cell subset or site label means: CD45RO+ cells pooled with CCR7-negative TemRA cells. The CDR3 loop reads CASSLGGQGISPLHF. The nucleotides read TGTGCCAGCAGCTTAGGTGGACAGGGGATTTCACCCCTCCACTTT. Beyond the CDR3, the reference TRBV7-8 and TRBJ1-6 genes provide the residues; the full variable domain reads: GAGVSQSPRYKVAKRGQDVALRCDPISGHVSLFWYQQALGQGPEFLTYFQNEAQLDKSGLPSDRFFAERPEGSVSTLKIQRTQQEDSAVYLCASSLGGQGISPLHFGNGTRLTVT.